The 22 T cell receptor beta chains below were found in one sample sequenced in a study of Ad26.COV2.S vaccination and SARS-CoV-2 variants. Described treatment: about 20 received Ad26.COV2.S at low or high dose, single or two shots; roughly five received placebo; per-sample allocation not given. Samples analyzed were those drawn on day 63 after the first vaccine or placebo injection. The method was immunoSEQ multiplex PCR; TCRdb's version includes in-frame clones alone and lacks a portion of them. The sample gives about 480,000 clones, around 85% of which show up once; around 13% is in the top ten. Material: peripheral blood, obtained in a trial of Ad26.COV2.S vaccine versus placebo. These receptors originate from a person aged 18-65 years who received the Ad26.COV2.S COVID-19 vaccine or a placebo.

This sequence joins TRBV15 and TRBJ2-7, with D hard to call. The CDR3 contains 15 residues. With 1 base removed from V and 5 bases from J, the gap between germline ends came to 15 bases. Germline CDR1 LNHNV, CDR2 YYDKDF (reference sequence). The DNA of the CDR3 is TGTGCCACCAGCAGAGTGGGAAACGTTTATCACGAGCAGTACTTC. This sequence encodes CATSRVGNVYHEQYF. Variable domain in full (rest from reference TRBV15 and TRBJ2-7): DAMVIQNPRYQVTQFGKPVTLSCSQTLNHNVMYWYQQKSSQAPKLLFHYYDKDFNNEADTPDNFQSRRPNTSFCFLDIRSPGLGDTAMYLCATSRVGNVYHEQYFGPGTRLTVT.

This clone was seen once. CDR3 region: CASSLSAATAYEQYF. As DNA, the CDR3 is TGTGCCAGCAGCTTATCGGCGGCAACCGCCTACGAGCAGTACTTC. V is TRBV7-2 and J is TRBJ2-7; no clear D gene. This CDR3 has 15 amino acids. Germline loops: CDR1 SGHTA, CDR2 FQGNSA. V was pared by 2 bases and J by 2 bases, with 13 bases between.

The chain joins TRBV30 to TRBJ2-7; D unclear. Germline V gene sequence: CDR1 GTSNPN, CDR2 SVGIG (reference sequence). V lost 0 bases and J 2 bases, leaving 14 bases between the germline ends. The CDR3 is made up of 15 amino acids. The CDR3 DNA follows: TGTGCCTGGAGTGTGTTCGGCTTAGGACCCTACGAGCAGTACTTC. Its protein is CAWSVFGLGPYEQYF. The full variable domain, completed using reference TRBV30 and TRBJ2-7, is SQTIHQWPATLVQPVGSPLSLECTVEGTSNPNLYWYRQAAGRGLQLLFYSVGIGQISSEVPQNLSASRPQDRQFILSSKKLLLSDSGFYLCAWSVFGLGPYEQYFGPGTRLTVT.

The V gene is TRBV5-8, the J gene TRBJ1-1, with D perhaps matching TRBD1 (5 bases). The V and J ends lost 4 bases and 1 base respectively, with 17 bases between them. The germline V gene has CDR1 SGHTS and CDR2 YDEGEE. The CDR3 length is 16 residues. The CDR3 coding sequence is TGTGCCAGCAGCCCGCTCCCGCGGACACCGAACACTGAAGCTTTCTTT. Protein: CASSPLPRTPNTEAFF.

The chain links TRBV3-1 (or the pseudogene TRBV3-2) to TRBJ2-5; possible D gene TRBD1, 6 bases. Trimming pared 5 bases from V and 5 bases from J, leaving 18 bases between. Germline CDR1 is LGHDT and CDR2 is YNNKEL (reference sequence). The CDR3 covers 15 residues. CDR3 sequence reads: CASSYAYRVEETQYF. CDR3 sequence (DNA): TGTGCCAGCAGCTACGCCTACAGGGTTGAGGAGACCCAGTACTTC.

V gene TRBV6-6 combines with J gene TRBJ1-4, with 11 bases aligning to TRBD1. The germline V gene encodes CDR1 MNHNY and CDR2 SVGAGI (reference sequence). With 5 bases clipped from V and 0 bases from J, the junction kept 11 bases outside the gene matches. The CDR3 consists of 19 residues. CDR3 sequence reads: CASSLQGQGDVATNEKLFF. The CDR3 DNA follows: TGTGCCAGCAGTCTTCAGGGACAGGGGGATGTAGCAACTAATGAAAAACTGTTTTTT.

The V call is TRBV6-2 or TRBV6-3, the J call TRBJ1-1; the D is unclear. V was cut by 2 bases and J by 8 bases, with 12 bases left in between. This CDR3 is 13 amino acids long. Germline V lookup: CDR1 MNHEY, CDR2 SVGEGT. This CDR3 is CASSYRPSLEAFF. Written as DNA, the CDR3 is TGTGCCAGCAGTTACCGACCGTCCCTAGAAGCTTTCTTT.

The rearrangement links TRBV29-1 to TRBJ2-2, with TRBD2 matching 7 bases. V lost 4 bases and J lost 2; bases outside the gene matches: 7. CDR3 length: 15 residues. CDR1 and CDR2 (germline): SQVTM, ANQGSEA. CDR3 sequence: CSVVVSGINTGELFF. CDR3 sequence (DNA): TGCAGCGTTGTGGTGAGCGGGATAAACACCGGGGAGCTGTTTTTT.

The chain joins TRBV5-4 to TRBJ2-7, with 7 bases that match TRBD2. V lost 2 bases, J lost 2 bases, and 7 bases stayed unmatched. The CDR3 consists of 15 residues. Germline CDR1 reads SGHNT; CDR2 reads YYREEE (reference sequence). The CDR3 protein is CASSFEGGQTYEQYF. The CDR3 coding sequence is TGTGCCAGCAGCTTTGAGGGAGGGCAAACCTACGAGCAGTACTTC.

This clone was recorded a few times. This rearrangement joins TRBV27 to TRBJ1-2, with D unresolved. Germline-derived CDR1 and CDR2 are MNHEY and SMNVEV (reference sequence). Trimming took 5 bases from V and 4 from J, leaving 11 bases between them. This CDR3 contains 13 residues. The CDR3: CASSPLRPYGYTF. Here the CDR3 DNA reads TGTGCCAGCAGTCCCTTACGCCCCTATGGCTACACCTTC.

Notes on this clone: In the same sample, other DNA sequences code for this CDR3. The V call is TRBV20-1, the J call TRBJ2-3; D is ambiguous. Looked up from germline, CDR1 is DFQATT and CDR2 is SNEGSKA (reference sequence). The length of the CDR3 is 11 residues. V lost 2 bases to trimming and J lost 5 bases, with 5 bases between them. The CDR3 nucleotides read TGCAGTGCTAGATTGGGAGATACGCAGTATTTT. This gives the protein CSARLGDTQYF.

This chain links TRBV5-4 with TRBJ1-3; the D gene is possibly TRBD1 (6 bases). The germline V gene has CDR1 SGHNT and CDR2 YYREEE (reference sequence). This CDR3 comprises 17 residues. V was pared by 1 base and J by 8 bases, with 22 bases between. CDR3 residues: CASSLRLAGQWTDTIYF. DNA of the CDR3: TGTGCCAGCAGCTTGCGCCTAGCTGGACAGTGGACGGACACCATATATTTT.

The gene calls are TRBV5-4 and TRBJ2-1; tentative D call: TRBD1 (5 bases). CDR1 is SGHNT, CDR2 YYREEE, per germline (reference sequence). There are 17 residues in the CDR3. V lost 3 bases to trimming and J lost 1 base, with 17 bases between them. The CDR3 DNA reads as TGTGCCAGCAGCTCCGACTTCAGGGATGGGTCCTACAATGAGCAGTTCTTC. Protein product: CASSSDFRDGSYNEQFF.

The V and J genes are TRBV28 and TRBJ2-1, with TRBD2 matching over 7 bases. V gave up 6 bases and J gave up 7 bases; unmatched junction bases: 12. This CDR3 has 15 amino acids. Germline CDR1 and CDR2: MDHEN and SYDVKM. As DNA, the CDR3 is TGTGCCAGCAGCCGCTACGCGGGAGATAGGAATGAGCAGTTCTTC. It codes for CASSRYAGDRNEQFF.

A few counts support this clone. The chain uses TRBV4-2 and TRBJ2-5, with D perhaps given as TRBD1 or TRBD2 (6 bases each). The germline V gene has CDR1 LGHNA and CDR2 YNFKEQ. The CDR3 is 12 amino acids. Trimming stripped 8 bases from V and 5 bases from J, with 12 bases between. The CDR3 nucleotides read TGTGCCAGCGGGGGGCAAGGGGAGACCCAGTACTTC. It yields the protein CASGGQGETQYF.

The CDR3 here is CASSPLVGTQYF. Written as DNA, the CDR3 is TGTGCCAGCAGCCCCTTAGTCGGGACCCAGTACTTC. This chain joins TRBV7-9 and TRBJ2-5; D remains ambiguous. CDR3 length: 12 amino acids. Germline V gene data show CDR1 as SEHNR and CDR2 as FQNEAQ (reference sequence). V was cut by 5 bases and J by 7 bases, with 11 bases left in between.

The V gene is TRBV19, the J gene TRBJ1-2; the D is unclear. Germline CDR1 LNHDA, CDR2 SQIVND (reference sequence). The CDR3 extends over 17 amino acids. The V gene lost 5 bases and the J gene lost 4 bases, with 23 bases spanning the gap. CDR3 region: CASSLNALRGPTYGYTF. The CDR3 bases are TGTGCCAGTAGTCTTAATGCCCTAAGAGGGCCCACCTATGGCTACACCTTC.

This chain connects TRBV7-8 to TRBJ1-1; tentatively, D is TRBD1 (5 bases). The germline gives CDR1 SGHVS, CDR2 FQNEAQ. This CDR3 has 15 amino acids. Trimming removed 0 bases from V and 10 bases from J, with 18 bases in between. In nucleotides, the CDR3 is TGTGCCAGCAGCTTAGCGTTGGGGGACTTAGGGACAGCTTTCTTT. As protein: CASSLALGDLGTAFF.

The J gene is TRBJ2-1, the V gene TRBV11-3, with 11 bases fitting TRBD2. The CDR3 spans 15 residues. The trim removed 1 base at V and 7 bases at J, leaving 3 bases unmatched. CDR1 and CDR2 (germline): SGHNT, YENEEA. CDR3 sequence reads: CASSLGVAGGNEQFF. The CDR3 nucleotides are TGTGCCAGCAGCTTAGGGGTAGCGGGGGGGAATGAGCAGTTCTTC. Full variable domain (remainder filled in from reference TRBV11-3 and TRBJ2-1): EAGVVQSPRYKIIEKKQPVAFWCNPISGHNTLYWYLQNLGQGPELLIRYENEEAVDDSQLPKDRFSAERLKGVDSTLKIQPAELGDSAVYLCASSLGVAGGNEQFFGPGTRLTVL.

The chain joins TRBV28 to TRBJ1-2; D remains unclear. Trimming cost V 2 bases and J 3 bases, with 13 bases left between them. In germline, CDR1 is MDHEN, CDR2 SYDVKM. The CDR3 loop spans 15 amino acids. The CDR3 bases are TGTGCCAGCAGTTTAGAAACCGGTAGGGACTATGGCTACACCTTC. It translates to CASSLETGRDYGYTF.

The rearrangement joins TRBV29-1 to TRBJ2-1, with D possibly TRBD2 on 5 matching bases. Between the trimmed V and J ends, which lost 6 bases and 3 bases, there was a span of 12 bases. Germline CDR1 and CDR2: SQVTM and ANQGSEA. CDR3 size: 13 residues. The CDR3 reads CSVGIAGYNEQFF. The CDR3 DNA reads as TGCAGCGTGGGGATTGCGGGCTACAATGAGCAGTTCTTC.

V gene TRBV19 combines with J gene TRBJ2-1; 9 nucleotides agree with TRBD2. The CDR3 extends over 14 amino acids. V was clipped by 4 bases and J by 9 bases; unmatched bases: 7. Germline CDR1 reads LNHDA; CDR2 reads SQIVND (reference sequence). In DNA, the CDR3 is TGTGCCAGTAGTAGGGTAGCGGGAGTGAGTGAGCAGTTCTTC. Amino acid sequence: CASSRVAGVSEQFF.